The rows below give T cell receptor beta chains drawn from one sample of a study of pediatric ulcerative colitis. Produced via immunoSEQ multiplex PCR; TCRdb's table is partial and in-frame only. In the table there are about 60,000 clones, 80% to 90% of which are singletons. Sequencing was carried out using blood. The receptors were gathered from a boy younger than 18 who was a control in a study of pediatric ulcerative colitis. The CDR3 runs from the conserved cysteine through the conserved F or W. The order of the fields is clone size, D gene, J gene, V gene, CDR3 length, CDR3 DNA, CDR3 protein. D genes are given only for firm matches. Part of the rows lack a size; the others show once, few, many or a class for expanded clones.

abundance: .; d_gene: .; j_gene: TRBJ2-7; v_gene: TRBV10-3; len: 14; CDR3nt: TGTGCCATCAGTGAGTCAGGGGGGCGCTACGAGCAGTACTTC; CDR3aa: CAISESGGRYEQYF
abundance: .; d_gene: .; j_gene: TRBJ1-1; v_gene: TRBV4-3; len: 13; CDR3nt: TGCGCCAGCAGCCAAGGGGAGAACACTGAAGCTTTCTTT; CDR3aa: CASSQGENTEAFF
abundance: .; d_gene: .; j_gene: TRBJ1-2; v_gene: TRBV9; len: 15; CDR3nt: TGTGCCAGCAGCCCCGGGCTCACCGGGCCCTATGGCTACACCTTC; CDR3aa: CASSPGLTGPYGYTF
abundance: once; d_gene: .; j_gene: TRBJ2-1; v_gene: TRBV2; len: 16; CDR3nt: TGTGCCAGCAGTGAAATCGGGCGGGATAATACCTATGAGCAGTTCTTC; CDR3aa: CASSEIGRDNTYEQFF
abundance: .; d_gene: .; j_gene: TRBJ2-5; v_gene: TRBV6-6; len: 13; CDR3nt: TGTGCCAGCAGTTACAAGGGGCGGGAGACCCAGTACTTC; CDR3aa: CASSYKGRETQYF
abundance: .; d_gene: TRBD1; j_gene: TRBJ2-5; v_gene: TRBV27; len: 18; CDR3nt: TGTGCCAGCAGCCAACTGACAGGGGTCCCACAGTACCAAGAGACCCAGTACTTC; CDR3aa: CASSQLTGVPQYQETQYF
abundance: .; d_gene: TRBD1; j_gene: TRBJ2-1; v_gene: TRBV19; len: 16; CDR3nt: TGTGCCAGTAGTAAGACACCGGGACAGGGATACAATGAGCAGTTCTTC; CDR3aa: CASSKTPGQGYNEQFF
abundance: .; d_gene: TRBD2; j_gene: TRBJ2-1; v_gene: TRBV7-2; len: 19; CDR3nt: TGTGCCAGCAGCGAGCGACCTTGGACTAGCGGGAGTGTCATAGATGAGCAGTTCTTC; CDR3aa: CASSERPWTSGSVIDEQFF
abundance: once; d_gene: TRBD2; j_gene: TRBJ2-2; v_gene: TRBV5-1; len: 14; CDR3nt: TGCGCCAGCACTAGCGGCAGTAACACCGGGGAGCTGTTTTTT; CDR3aa: CASTSGSNTGELFF
abundance: .; d_gene: .; j_gene: TRBJ2-7; v_gene: TRBV27; len: 13; CDR3nt: TGTGCCAGCAGCCCTGCGTTCGGGGGTGAGCAGTACTTC; CDR3aa: CASSPAFGGEQYF
abundance: .; d_gene: .; j_gene: TRBJ2-2; v_gene: TRBV5-1; len: 15; CDR3nt: TGCGCCAGCAGCTTGGACGGGACGAACACCGGGGAGCTGTTTTTT; CDR3aa: CASSLDGTNTGELFF
abundance: .; d_gene: .; j_gene: TRBJ2-3; v_gene: TRBV9; len: 11; CDR3nt: TGTGCCAGCAGCGGATCCGATACGCAGTATTTT; CDR3aa: CASSGSDTQYF
abundance: .; d_gene: .; j_gene: TRBJ2-1; v_gene: TRBV28; len: 15; CDR3nt: TGTGCCAGCAGTCCCTACCGGGGGCCGGGCAATGAGCAGTTCTTC; CDR3aa: CASSPYRGPGNEQFF